The rows below give T cell receptor beta chains drawn from one sample of a study of shared clonotypes between healthy human individuals. TCRdb keeps only in-frame clones here, not all; method: immunoSEQ multiplex PCR. The sample contains approximately 2,300,000 clones, around 90% of which appear only once. Sequenced input: naive CD4+ T cells from PBMCs. Receptors were obtained from a man aged 18 to 30 in good health. Some clones in this sample may be carry-over from other donors' samples. Each CDR3 is given with its conserved first and last residue. The order of the fields is J gene, D gene, V gene, clone size, CDR3 protein, CDR3 DNA. A D gene is named only where the DNA matches it firmly. Rows give clone size only sometimes, using once, few, many, or a class for an expanded clone.

J gene: TRBJ2-7; D gene: NA; V gene: TRBV9; clone size: NA; CDR3 protein: CASSVGGTVTYEQYF; CDR3 DNA: TGTGCCAGCAGCGTAGGGGGGACTGTCACCTACGAGCAGTACTTC
J gene: TRBJ2-5; D gene: TRBD2; V gene: TRBV7-2; clone size: once; CDR3 protein: CASSLAYTSGSTVRETQYF; CDR3 DNA: TGTGCCAGCAGCTTAGCGTATACTAGCGGGAGTACCGTCAGGGAGACCCAGTACTTC
J gene: TRBJ2-1; D gene: TRBD2; V gene: TRBV7-3; clone size: NA; CDR3 protein: CASSFLAGEYNEQFF; CDR3 DNA: TGTGCCAGCAGCTTCCTAGCGGGAGAGTACAATGAGCAGTTCTTC
J gene: TRBJ2-1; D gene: NA; V gene: TRBV15; clone size: NA; CDR3 protein: CATSRDHLNTYNEQFF; CDR3 DNA: TGTGCCACCAGCAGAGATCACTTGAATACCTACAATGAGCAGTTCTTC
J gene: TRBJ1-2; D gene: TRBD1; V gene: TRBV7-2; clone size: NA; CDR3 protein: CASSPRTGNYGYTF; CDR3 DNA: TGTGCCAGCTCCCCTCGGACAGGGAATTATGGCTACACCTTC
J gene: TRBJ1-5; D gene: TRBD1; V gene: TRBV6-1; clone size: NA; CDR3 protein: CASSEGQGGNQPQHF; CDR3 DNA: TGTGCCAGCAGTGAGGGACAGGGAGGCAATCAGCCCCAGCATTTT
J gene: TRBJ1-4; D gene: NA; V gene: TRBV7-8; clone size: NA; CDR3 protein: CASSSRPPGSANEKLFF; CDR3 DNA: TGTGCCAGCAGCTCCAGGCCCCCAGGGTCGGCTAATGAAAAACTGTTTTTT
J gene: TRBJ2-7; D gene: TRBD1; V gene: TRBV5-4; clone size: NA; CDR3 protein: CASSPGQSLYEQYF; CDR3 DNA: TGTGCCAGCAGCCCGGGACAGAGCCTATACGAGCAGTACTTC
J gene: TRBJ2-7; D gene: NA; V gene: TRBV10-3; clone size: NA; CDR3 protein: CAISVSGFSYEQYF; CDR3 DNA: TGTGCCATCAGTGTATCTGGATTCTCCTACGAGCAGTACTTC
J gene: TRBJ1-1; D gene: NA; V gene: TRBV11-3; clone size: NA; CDR3 protein: CASSLDVNTEAFF; CDR3 DNA: TGTGCCAGCAGCTTAGACGTAAACACTGAAGCTTTCTTT
J gene: TRBJ2-7; D gene: NA; V gene: TRBV11-2; clone size: once; CDR3 protein: CASSRKRTGGVLTGQYF; CDR3 DNA: TGTGCCAGCAGCCGTAAGCGGACAGGCGGGGTATTGACAGGGCAGTACTTC
J gene: TRBJ1-5; D gene: NA; V gene: TRBV5-8; clone size: NA; CDR3 protein: CASSLYFSASRHSNQPQHF; CDR3 DNA: TGTGCCAGCAGCTTGTATTTTTCGGCCTCCCGCCATAGCAATCAGCCCCAGCATTTT
J gene: TRBJ2-7; D gene: TRBD2; V gene: TRBV5-4; clone size: NA; CDR3 protein: CASSKGGTSGSYEQYF; CDR3 DNA: TGTGCCAGCAGCAAGGGGGGGACTAGCGGTTCCTACGAGCAGTACTTC
J gene: TRBJ1-1; D gene: TRBD1; V gene: TRBV9; clone size: NA; CDR3 protein: CASSVARDRGTEAFF; CDR3 DNA: TGTGCCAGCAGCGTAGCTAGGGACAGGGGAACTGAAGCTTTCTTT
J gene: TRBJ2-5; D gene: NA; V gene: TRBV11-1; clone size: NA; CDR3 protein: CASSLVGSRTGETQYF; CDR3 DNA: TGTGCCAGCAGCTTAGTCGGATCCCGGACGGGAGAGACCCAGTACTTC
J gene: TRBJ2-5; D gene: TRBD2; V gene: TRBV7-2; clone size: NA; CDR3 protein: CASSASSGRQYIETQYF; CDR3 DNA: TGTGCCAGCAGCGCCTCTAGCGGGAGGCAGTACATAGAGACCCAGTACTTC